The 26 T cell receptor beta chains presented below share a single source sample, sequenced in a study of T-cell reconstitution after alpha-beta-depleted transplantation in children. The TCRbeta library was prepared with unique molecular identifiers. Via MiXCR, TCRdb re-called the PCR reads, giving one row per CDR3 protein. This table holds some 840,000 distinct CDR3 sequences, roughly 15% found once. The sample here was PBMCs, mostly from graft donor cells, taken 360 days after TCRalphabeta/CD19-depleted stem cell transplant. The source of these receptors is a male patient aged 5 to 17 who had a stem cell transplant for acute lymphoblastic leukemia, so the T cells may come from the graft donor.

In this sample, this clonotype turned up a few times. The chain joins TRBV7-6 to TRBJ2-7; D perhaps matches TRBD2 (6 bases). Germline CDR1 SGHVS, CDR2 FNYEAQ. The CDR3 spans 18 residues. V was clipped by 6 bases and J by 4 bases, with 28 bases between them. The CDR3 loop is CASSSGVGVRGSPYEQYF. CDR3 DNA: TGTGCCAGCAGTTCGGGGGTGGGAGTGCGGGGAAGTCCTTACGAGCAGTACTTC.

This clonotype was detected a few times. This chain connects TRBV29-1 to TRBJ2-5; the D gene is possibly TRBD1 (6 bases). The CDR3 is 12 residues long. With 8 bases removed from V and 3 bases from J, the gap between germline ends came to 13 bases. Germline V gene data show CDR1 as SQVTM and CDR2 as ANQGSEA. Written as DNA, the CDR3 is TGCAGCCTTCAAGGGGGTAAAGAGACCCAGTACTTC. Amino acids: CSLQGGKETQYF.

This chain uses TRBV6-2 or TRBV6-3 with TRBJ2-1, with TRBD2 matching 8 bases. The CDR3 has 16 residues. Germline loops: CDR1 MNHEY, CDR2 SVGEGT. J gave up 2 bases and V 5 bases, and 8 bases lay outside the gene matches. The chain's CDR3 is CASSSFGAGAYNEQFF. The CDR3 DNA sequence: TGTGCCAGCAGTAGCTTCGGAGCGGGAGCCTACAATGAGCAGTTCTTC.

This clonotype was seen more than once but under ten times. CDR3 nucleotide sequence: TGTGCCATCAGTGAGTCGAACCTGGGGCTAGCGGGCACAGATACGCAGTATTTT. Protein product: CAISESNLGLAGTDTQYF. This chain connects TRBV10-3 to TRBJ2-3; 7 bases are a match to TRBD2. CDR3 length: 18 amino acids. CDR1 is ENHRY, CDR2 SYGVKD, per germline. V was pared by 0 bases and J by 1 base, with 10 bases of the junction left unmatched.

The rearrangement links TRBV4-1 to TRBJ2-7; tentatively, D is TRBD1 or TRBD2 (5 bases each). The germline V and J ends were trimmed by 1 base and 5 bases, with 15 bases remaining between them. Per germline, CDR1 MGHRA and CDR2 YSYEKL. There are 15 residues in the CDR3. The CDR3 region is CASSQVGPPRDEQYF. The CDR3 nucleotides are TGCGCCAGCAGCCAAGTGGGACCCCCACGGGACGAGCAGTACTTC.

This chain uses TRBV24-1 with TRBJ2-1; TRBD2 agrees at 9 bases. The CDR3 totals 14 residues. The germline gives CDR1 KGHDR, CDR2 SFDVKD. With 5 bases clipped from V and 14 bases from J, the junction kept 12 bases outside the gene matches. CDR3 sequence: CATSVSGTSSREFF. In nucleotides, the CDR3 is TGTGCCACCAGTGTTTCCGGGACTAGCTCCCGGGAGTTCTTC.

In DNA, the CDR3 is TGTGCCAGCAGCTTAAGTCAGGGGCCTTACAATGAGCAGTTCTTC. Encoded protein: CASSLSQGPYNEQFF. The J gene is TRBJ2-1, the V gene TRBV7-3, with D possibly matching TRBD1 (6 bases). CDR3 length: 15 amino acids. Trimming took off 1 base at V and 4 bases at J, with 11 bases between the two ends. Looked up from germline, CDR1 is SGHTA and CDR2 is FQGTGA.

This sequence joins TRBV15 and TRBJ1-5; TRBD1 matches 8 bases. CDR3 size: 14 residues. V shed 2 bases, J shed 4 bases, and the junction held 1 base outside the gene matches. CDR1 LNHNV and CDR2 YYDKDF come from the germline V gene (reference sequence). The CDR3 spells CATSRWTGNQPQHF. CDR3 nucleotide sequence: TGTGCCACCAGCAGATGGACAGGGAATCAGCCCCAGCATTTT.

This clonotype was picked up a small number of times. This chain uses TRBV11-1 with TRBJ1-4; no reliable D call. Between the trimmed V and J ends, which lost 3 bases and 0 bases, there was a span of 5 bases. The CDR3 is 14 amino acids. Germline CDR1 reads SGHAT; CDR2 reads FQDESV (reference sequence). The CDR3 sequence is CASSFFATNEKLFF. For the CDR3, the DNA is TGTGCCAGCAGCTTTTTCGCAACTAATGAAAAACTGTTTTTT.

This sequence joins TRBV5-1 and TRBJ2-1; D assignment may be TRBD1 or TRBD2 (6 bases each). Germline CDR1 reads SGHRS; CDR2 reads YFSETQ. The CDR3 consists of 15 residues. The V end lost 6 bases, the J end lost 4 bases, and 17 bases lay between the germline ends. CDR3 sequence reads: CASTPGAPHYNEQFF. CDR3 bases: TGCGCCAGCACCCCGGGGGCGCCCCATTACAATGAGCAGTTCTTC.

The CDR3 sequence is CATSPGTGVGGEQFF. DNA of the CDR3: TGTGCCACCAGCCCCGGGACAGGGGTTGGTGGTGAGCAGTTCTTC. V and J are TRBV24-1 and TRBJ2-1, with TRBD1 matching over 10 bases. After removal of 7 bases from V and 9 bases from J, the junction contained 11 bases not matched to a gene. Germline CDR1 and CDR2: KGHDR and SFDVKD. The CDR3 runs 15 residues.

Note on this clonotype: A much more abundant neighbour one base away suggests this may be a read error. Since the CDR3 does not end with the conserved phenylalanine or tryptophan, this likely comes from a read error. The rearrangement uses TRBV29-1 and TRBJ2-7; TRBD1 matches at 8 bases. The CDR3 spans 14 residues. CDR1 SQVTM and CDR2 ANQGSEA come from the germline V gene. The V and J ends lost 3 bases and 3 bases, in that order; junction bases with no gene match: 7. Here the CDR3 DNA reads TGCAGCGTTGAGACCGGGACAGGCCTCTACGAGCAGTACTGC. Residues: CSVETGTGLYEQYC.

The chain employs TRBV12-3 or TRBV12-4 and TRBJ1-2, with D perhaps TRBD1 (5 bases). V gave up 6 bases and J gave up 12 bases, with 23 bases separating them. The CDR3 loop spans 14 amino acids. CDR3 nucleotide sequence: TGTGCCAGCAGCCGAAGTCCCGGGACGGGTTCTCACACCTTC. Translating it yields CASSRSPGTGSHTF.

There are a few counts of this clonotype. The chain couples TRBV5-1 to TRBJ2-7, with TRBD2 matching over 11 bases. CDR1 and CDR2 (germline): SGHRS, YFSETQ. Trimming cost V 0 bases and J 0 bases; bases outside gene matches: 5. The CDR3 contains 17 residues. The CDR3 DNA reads TGCGCCAGCAGCTTGGTCGCTGGGACTAGCGGCTCCTACGAGCAGTACTTC. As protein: CASSLVAGTSGSYEQYF.

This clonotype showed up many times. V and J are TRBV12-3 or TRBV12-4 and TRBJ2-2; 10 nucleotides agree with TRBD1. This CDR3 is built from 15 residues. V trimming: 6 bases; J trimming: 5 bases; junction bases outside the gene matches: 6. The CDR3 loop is CASRGQDRGTGELFF. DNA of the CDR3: TGTGCCAGCAGGGGCCAGGACAGGGGGACCGGGGAGCTGTTTTTT.

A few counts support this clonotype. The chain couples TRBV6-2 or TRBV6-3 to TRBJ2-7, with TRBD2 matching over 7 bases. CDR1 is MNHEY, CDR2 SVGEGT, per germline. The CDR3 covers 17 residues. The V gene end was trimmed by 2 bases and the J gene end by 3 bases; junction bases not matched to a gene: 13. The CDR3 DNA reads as TGTGCCAGCAGTTACCGTATTAAGCGGGGCCTCAGCTACGAGCAGTACTTC. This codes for CASSYRIKRGLSYEQYF.

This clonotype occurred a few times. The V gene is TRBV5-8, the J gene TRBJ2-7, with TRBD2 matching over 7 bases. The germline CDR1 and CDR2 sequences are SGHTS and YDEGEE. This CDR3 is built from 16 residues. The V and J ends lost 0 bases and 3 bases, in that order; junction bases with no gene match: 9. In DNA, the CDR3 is TGTGCCAGCAGCTTGGTGGTTGCGACTAGCATCTACGAGCAGTACTTC. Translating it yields CASSLVVATSIYEQYF. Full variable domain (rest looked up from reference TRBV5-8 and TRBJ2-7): EAGVTQSPTHLIKTRGQQATLRCSPISGHTSVYWYQQALGLGLQFLLWYDEGEERNRGNFPPRFSGRQFPNYSSELNVNALELEDSALYLCASSLVVATSIYEQYFGPGTRLTVT.

The CDR3 DNA is TGTGCCAGCAGCCAACCCAGGGAGATGCTTCAGGGCTACAATGAGCAGTTCTTC. Translation gives CASSQPREMLQGYNEQFF. This chain joins TRBV14 and TRBJ2-1; TRBD1 or TRBD2 may be the D gene (5 bases each). Between the trimmed V and J ends, which lost 2 bases and 3 bases, there was a span of 20 bases. This CDR3 is built from 18 residues. Per the germline V gene, CDR1 is SGHDN and CDR2 is FVKESK. The full variable domain, completed using reference TRBV14 and TRBJ2-1, is EAGVTQFPSHSVIEKGQTVTLRCDPISGHDNLYWYRRVMGKEIKFLLHFVKESKQDESGMPNNRFLAERTGGTYSTLKVQPAELEDSGVYFCASSQPREMLQGYNEQFFGPGTRLTVL.

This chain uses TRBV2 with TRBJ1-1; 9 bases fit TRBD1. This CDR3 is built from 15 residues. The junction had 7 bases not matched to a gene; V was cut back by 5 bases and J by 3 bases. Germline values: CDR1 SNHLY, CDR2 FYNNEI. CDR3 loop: CASSPGDRVHTEAFF. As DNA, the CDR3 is TGTGCCAGCAGTCCAGGGGACAGGGTGCACACTGAAGCTTTCTTT.

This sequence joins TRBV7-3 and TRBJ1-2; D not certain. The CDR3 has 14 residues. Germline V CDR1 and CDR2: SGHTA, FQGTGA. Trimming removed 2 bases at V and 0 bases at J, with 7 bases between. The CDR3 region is CASSLPPTNYGYTF. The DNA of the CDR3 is TGTGCCAGCAGCTTACCCCCGACTAACTATGGCTACACCTTC.

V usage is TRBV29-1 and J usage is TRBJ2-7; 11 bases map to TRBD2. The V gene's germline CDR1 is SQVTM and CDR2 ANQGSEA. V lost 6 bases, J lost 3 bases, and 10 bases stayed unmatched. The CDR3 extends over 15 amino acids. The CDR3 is CSVGPGLAAVYEQYF. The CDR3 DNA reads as TGCAGCGTGGGCCCGGGACTAGCGGCCGTCTACGAGCAGTACTTC.

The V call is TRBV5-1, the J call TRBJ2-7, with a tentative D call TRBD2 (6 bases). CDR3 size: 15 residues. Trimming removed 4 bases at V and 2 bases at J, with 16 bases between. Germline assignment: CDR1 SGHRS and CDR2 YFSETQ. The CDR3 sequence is CASSPTGLRTYEQYF. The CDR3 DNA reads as TGCGCCAGCAGCCCCACGGGACTGAGGACCTACGAGCAGTACTTC.

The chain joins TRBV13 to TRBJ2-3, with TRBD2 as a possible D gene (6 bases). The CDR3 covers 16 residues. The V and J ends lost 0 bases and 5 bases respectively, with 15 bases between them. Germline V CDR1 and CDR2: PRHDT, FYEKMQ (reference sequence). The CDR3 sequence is CASSLGGSPTGDTQYF. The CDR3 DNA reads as TGTGCCAGCAGCTTAGGCGGGAGCCCCACGGGAGATACGCAGTATTTT.

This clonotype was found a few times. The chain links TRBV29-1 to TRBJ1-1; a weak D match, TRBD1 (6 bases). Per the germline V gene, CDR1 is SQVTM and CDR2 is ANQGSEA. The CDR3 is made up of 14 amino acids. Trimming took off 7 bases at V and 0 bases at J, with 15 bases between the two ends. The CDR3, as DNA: TGCAGCGGCGTATTCGGGACACTGAACACTGAAGCTTTCTTT. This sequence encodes CSGVFGTLNTEAFF.

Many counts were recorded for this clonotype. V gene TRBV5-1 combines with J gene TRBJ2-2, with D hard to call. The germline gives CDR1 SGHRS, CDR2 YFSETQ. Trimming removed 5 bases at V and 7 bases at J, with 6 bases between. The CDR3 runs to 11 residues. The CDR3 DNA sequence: TGCGCCAGCAGGGACGGCGGGGAGCTGTTTTTT. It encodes CASRDGGELFF.

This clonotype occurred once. For the CDR3, the DNA is TGTGCCAGTAGTATAGCTCCGGGACGGACCCTCACTGGGGCCAACGTCCTGACTTTC. It specifies CASSIAPGRTLTGANVLTF. The gene calls are TRBV19 and TRBJ2-6, with D perhaps matching TRBD1 or TRBD2 (5 bases each). The CDR3 is 19 residues long. V was clipped by 1 base and J by 2 bases, with 18 bases between them. Germline V gene data show CDR1 as LNHDA and CDR2 as SQIVND (reference sequence).